The 21 T cell receptor beta chains listed next were all sequenced from one sample in a study of T cell responses to AZD1222 COVID-19 vaccine. Using immunoSEQ multiplex PCR, the repertoire was profiled, and TCRdb retains in-frame clones only, with some absent. The data show 75,000 to 80,000 clones, 60% to 85% seen once. The source material was peripheral blood, sampled 28 days after the second dose of the MenACWY control vaccine. These receptors originate from an adult who received the MenACWY meningococcal vaccine as a control.

V is TRBV7-2 and J is TRBJ1-2; D remains unclear. V lost 2 bases to trimming and J lost 3 bases, with 13 bases between them. The germline V gene encodes CDR1 SGHTA and CDR2 FQGNSA. The CDR3 extends over 15 amino acids. The CDR3 protein is CASSLSPVEDYGYTF. CDR3 in DNA: TGTGCCAGCAGCTTATCCCCAGTGGAGGACTATGGCTACACCTTC.

The CDR3, as DNA: TGTGCCAGCAGCGTTTCGACAGGGAGGATGGCTGAAGCTTTCTTT. Translated, it gives CASSVSTGRMAEAFF. This rearrangement joins TRBV21-1 to TRBJ1-1; the D call in the table, TRBD1, was not verified against the DNA. TRBV21-1 is classified as a pseudogene. CDR3 size: 15 residues.

This clone was found once. The gene calls are TRBV7-9 and TRBJ1-6; possibly TRBD1 for D (6 bases). V was pared by 5 bases and J by 4 bases, with 12 bases between. CDR3 length equals 15 residues. Germline-derived CDR1 and CDR2 are SEHNR and FQNEAQ (reference sequence). The CDR3 loop reads CASSPSGQYNSPLHF. Here the CDR3 DNA reads TGTGCCAGCAGCCCCTCAGGACAGTATAATTCACCCCTCCACTTT.

V usage is TRBV28 and J usage is TRBJ2-1, with a possible D match to TRBD2 (6 bases). V dropped 3 bases and J dropped 2 bases, with 17 bases sitting between them. The CDR3 covers 17 residues. Looked up from germline, CDR1 is MDHEN and CDR2 is SYDVKM. This chain's CDR3 is CASSFLGGGLTYNEQFF. CDR3 nucleotides: TGTGCCAGCAGTTTTTTGGGGGGAGGCCTGACCTACAATGAGCAGTTCTTC.

The J gene is TRBJ1-6, the V gene TRBV5-5; 10 bases line up with TRBD1. Germline V lookup: CDR1 SGHKS, CDR2 YYEKEE (reference sequence). V gave up 4 bases and J gave up 5 bases; unmatched junction bases: 3. CDR3 length: 15 amino acids. DNA of the CDR3: TGTGCCAGCAGCCCGGGACAGGGGAATAATTCACCCCTCCACTTT. It specifies CASSPGQGNNSPLHF.

The chain is built from TRBV12-5 and TRBJ2-7; D possibly uses TRBD1 or TRBD2 (5 bases each). The CDR3 totals 12 residues. Germline CDR1 and CDR2: LGHNT and FRNRAP. The CDR3 nucleotides are TGTGCCAGCTCGGGACGCTCCTACGAGCAGTACTTC. Encoded protein: CASSGRSYEQYF.

This clone was counted once. The chain recombines TRBV4-3 with TRBJ1-5; weak D call: TRBD1 (5 bases). Germline V gene sequence: CDR1 LGHNA, CDR2 YSLEER. The ends were cut back, 0 bases at V and 6 bases at J, with 9 bases in the middle. This CDR3 is built from 14 residues. DNA of the CDR3: TGCGCCAGCAGCCAAGATAGGGGAAGTCAGCCCCAGCATTTT. This codes for CASSQDRGSQPQHF.

The V call is TRBV6-5, the J call TRBJ2-4; D gene ambiguous. Trimming pared 7 bases from V and 8 bases from J, leaving 15 bases between. The CDR3 runs 13 residues. Looked up from germline, CDR1 is MNHEY and CDR2 is SVGAGI. CDR3: CASIGPLYDIQYF. DNA of the CDR3: TGTGCCAGCATCGGGCCGTTGTACGACATTCAGTACTTC.

The chain uses TRBV5-1 and TRBJ1-1; no firm D call. Trimming took 0 bases from V and 8 from J, leaving 11 bases between them. The CDR3 is 13 residues long. CDR1 SGHRS and CDR2 YFSETQ come from the germline V gene. The CDR3 DNA reads as TGCGCCAGCAGCTTGGAACCCAATGCGGAAGCTTTCTTT. Protein product: CASSLEPNAEAFF.

The rearrangement links TRBV5-1 to TRBJ1-1; D not certain. V was cut by 0 bases and J by 1 base, with 7 bases left in between. The CDR3 is made up of 14 amino acids. Germline CDR1 reads SGHRS; CDR2 reads YFSETQ. CDR3 region: CASSLGQKNTEAFF. As DNA, the CDR3 is TGCGCCAGCAGCTTGGGGCAGAAGAACACTGAAGCTTTCTTT.

The chain employs TRBV3-1 (or the pseudogene TRBV3-2) and TRBJ1-3; no clear D gene. Germline CDR1 is LGHDT and CDR2 is YNNKEL (reference sequence). V shed 2 bases and J shed 4 bases, with 9 bases lying between them. The CDR3 spans 14 residues. The CDR3 DNA sequence: TGTGCCAGCAGCCAACGGGGAGCGGGAAACACCATATATTTT. Its protein product is CASSQRGAGNTIYF.

V usage is TRBV11-2 and J usage is TRBJ1-2, with D maybe TRBD1 (6 bases). V lost 0 bases to trimming and J lost 6 bases, with 11 bases between them. The CDR3 runs to 14 residues. CDR1 is SGHAT and CDR2 is FQNNGV in the germline V gene. Here the CDR3 DNA reads TGTGCCAGCAGCTTAGATAGCCGGGACAATGGCTACACCTTC. Amino acids: CASSLDSRDNGYTF.

The table lists this clone with many counts. The rearrangement uses TRBV7-8 and TRBJ2-7; tentative D call: TRBD1 (6 bases). The CDR3 has 15 amino acids. Looked up from germline, CDR1 is SGHVS and CDR2 is FQNEAQ. The V end was cut by 5 bases, the J end by 0 bases, with 14 bases between. In DNA, the CDR3 is TGTGCCAGCAGCAACAGGGTGGAGAGCTCCTACGAGCAGTACTTC. It encodes CASSNRVESSYEQYF. Together with reference TRBV7-8 and TRBJ2-7, the CDR3 gives the full variable domain: GAGVSQSPRYKVAKRGQDVALRCDPISGHVSLFWYQQALGQGPEFLTYFQNEAQLDKSGLPSDRFFAERPEGSVSTLKIQRTQQEDSAVYLCASSNRVESSYEQYFGPGTRLTVT.

This chain connects TRBV6-5 to TRBJ1-1; D may be TRBD1 (5 bases). Germline loops: CDR1 MNHEY, CDR2 SVGAGI. This CDR3 contains 13 residues. V lost 6 bases, J lost 7 bases, and 15 bases lay in between. The DNA for the CDR3 is TGTGCCAGCAGACAAAGAGGGGTAGATGAAGCTTTCTTT. Amino acids: CASRQRGVDEAFF.

The chain employs TRBV7-3 and TRBJ1-1; no clear D gene. Trimming left V 4 bases short and J 4 bases short, with 10 bases between. This CDR3 has 13 residues. Per the germline V gene, CDR1 is SGHTA and CDR2 is FQGTGA. The CDR3 nucleotides are TGTGCCAGCAGCTCCGAGCCTCTCACTGAAGCTTTCTTT. This codes for CASSSEPLTEAFF.

J is TRBJ1-1 and V is TRBV5-6; unclear D gene. Looked up from germline, CDR1 is SGHDT and CDR2 is YYEEEE. This CDR3 spans 14 amino acids. The V gene lost 1 base and the J gene lost 1 base, with 8 bases spanning the gap. CDR3 amino acids: CASSLRAANTEAFF. The CDR3 DNA is TGTGCCAGCAGCTTGAGAGCAGCGAACACTGAAGCTTTCTTT.

This chain links TRBV7-2 with TRBJ2-7, with D tentatively TRBD1 or TRBD2 (5 bases each). Trimming stripped 5 bases from V and 5 bases from J, with 16 bases between. The CDR3 covers 14 residues. Germline CDR1 reads SGHTA; CDR2 reads FQGNSA. The CDR3 DNA reads as TGTGCCAGCAGCCACGACTTTAGAGGGGACGAGCAGTACTTC. Residues: CASSHDFRGDEQYF. The full variable domain, with the rest looked up from reference TRBV7-2 and TRBJ2-7, is GAGVSQSPSNKVTEKGKDVELRCDPISGHTALYWYRQSLGQGLEFLIYFQGNSAPDKSGLPSDRFSAERTGGSVSTLTIQRTQQEDSAVYLCASSHDFRGDEQYFGPGTRLTVT.

The chain is built from TRBV5-1 and TRBJ2-1; TRBD2 agrees at 12 bases. The V segment lost 2 bases and the J segment 0 bases; nucleotides outside the gene matches: 15. Germline loops: CDR1 SGHRS, CDR2 YFSETQ. There are 21 residues in the CDR3. In DNA, the CDR3 is TGCGCCAGCAGCTTCCCCCCCCTGGGACTAGCGGGCACCAGCTCCTACAATGAGCAGTTCTTC. This translates into CASSFPPLGLAGTSSYNEQFF.

The rearrangement uses TRBV19 and TRBJ2-7; 8 positions match TRBD1. Germline V CDR1 and CDR2: LNHDA, SQIVND (reference sequence). The CDR3 length is 16 residues. The J segment lost 4 bases and the V segment lost 1 base, leaving 9 bases of the junction unmatched. The CDR3 nucleotides read TGTGCCAGTAGTATAGGGCCCAGGGGGCCTCGGTACGAGCAGTACTTC. Protein: CASSIGPRGPRYEQYF. Complete variable domain (other parts from reference TRBV19 and TRBJ2-7): DGGITQSPKYLFRKEGQNVTLSCEQNLNHDAMYWYRQDPGQGLRLIYYSQIVNDFQKGDIAEGYSVSREKKESFPLTVTSAQKNPTAFYLCASSIGPRGPRYEQYFGPGTRLTVT.

This chain joins TRBV19 and TRBJ2-3; 9 positions match TRBD2. Germline V gene lookup returns CDR1 LNHDA and CDR2 SQIVND (reference sequence). The CDR3 covers 16 residues. Unmatched junction bases numbered 7, after V lost 2 bases and J lost 4 bases. CDR3 coding DNA: TGTGCCAGTAGTATATCAGCGGGGGGAGTCCCAGATACGCAGTATTTT. Amino acid sequence: CASSISAGGVPDTQYF. The variable domain in full, with the rest retrieved from reference TRBV19 and TRBJ2-3, is DGGITQSPKYLFRKEGQNVTLSCEQNLNHDAMYWYRQDPGQGLRLIYYSQIVNDFQKGDIAEGYSVSREKKESFPLTVTSAQKNPTAFYLCASSISAGGVPDTQYFGPGTRLTVL.

The gene calls are TRBV5-8 and TRBJ2-1; 11 positions match TRBD2. V shed 1 base, J shed 0 bases, and the junction held 6 bases outside the gene matches. The CDR3 has 18 residues. Germline V lookup: CDR1 SGHTS, CDR2 YDEGEE. The CDR3 protein is CASSLLGTSGFSYNEQFF. In nucleotides, the CDR3 is TGTGCCAGCAGCTTGCTCGGGACTAGCGGCTTCTCCTACAATGAGCAGTTCTTC.